This T cell receptor (beta chain) was profiled in a study of T cell responses to AZD1222 COVID-19 vaccine. For the study at large: Both about-4-week and about-12-week second-dose recipients were combined. Study-wide findings and caveats: Dominant at 160-218 and 743-854, vaccine-associated CD4 TCRs also spanned spike. Variant regions that are unmutated are reportedly the target of nearly half of spike-specific TCRs. Most donors were white British and more were female, and clonal diversity was possibly underestimated.

Some clones are missing from TCRdb's copy, which holds only in-frame ones; the method was immunoSEQ multiplex PCR. The profile shows 100,000 or so clones, 86% of them singletons. Regarding this clone: The antigen is not known.

Trimming pared 4 bases from V and 0 bases from J, leaving 16 bases between. The CDR3 is made up of 17 amino acids. CDR1 is LGHNA, CDR2 YNFKEQ, per germline. The input for sequencing was peripheral blood, taken on day 0 of AZD1222 vaccination. The sequence was collected from an adult in good health. This rearrangement joins TRBV4-2 to TRBJ1-5; D is possibly TRBD1 (5 bases). CDR3 DNA sequence: TGTGCCAGCAGCCCCACAACAGGAATCGTTAGCAATCAGCCCCAGCATTTT. Its protein product is CASSPTTGIVSNQPQHF.